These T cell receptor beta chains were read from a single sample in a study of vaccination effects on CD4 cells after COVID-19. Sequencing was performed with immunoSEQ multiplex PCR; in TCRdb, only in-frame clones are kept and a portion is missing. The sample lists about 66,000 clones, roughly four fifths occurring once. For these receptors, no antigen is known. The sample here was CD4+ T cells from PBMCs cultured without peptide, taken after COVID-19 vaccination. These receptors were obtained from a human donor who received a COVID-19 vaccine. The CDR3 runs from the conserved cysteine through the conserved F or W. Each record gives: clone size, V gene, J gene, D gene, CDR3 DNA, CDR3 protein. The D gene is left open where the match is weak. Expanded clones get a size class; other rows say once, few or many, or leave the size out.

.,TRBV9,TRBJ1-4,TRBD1,TGTGCCAGCAGTGCGGGGACAGAAAGCCAAGCAAGCGAAAAACTGTTTTTT,CASSAGTESQASEKLFF
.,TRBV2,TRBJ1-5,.,TGTGCCAGCAGTACAGGACAGCTTAGCAATCAGCCCCAGCATTTT,CASSTGQLSNQPQHF
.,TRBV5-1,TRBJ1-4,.,TGCGCCAGCAGCGGGACACCTAATGAAAAACTGTTTTTT,CASSGTPNEKLFF
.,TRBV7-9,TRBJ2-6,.,TGTGCCAGCAGCTTACTCCTTGGACGCCTTTATTCTGGGGCCAACGTCCTGACTTTC,CASSLLLGRLYSGANVLTF
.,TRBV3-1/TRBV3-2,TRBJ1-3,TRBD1,TGTGCCAGCAGCCAAGGGGGACAGGGGTTGTCTGGAAACACCATATATTTT,CASSQGGQGLSGNTIYF
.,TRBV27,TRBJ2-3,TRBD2,TGTGCCAGCAGTCCAATAGCGGGGGGGAAAGATACGCAGTATTTT,CASSPIAGGKDTQYF
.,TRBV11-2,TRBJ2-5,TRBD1,TGTGCCAGCAGCCTTGGGACAGGTCGGGAGACCCAGTACTTC,CASSLGTGRETQYF
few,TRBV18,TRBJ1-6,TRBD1,TGTGCCAGCTCACCCGCGGGACAGGGTTTGTCACCCCTCCACTTT,CASSPAGQGLSPLHF
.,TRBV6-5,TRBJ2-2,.,TGTGCCAGCAGTTCCCTCCAGGGTTGGACCGGGGAGCTGTTTTTT,CASSSLQGWTGELFF
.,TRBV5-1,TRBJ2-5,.,TGCGCCAGCAGCCTAACACGGTCGGGAGAGACCCAGTACTTC,CASSLTRSGETQYF
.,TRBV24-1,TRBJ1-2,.,TGTGCCACCAGTGATTTAGGAGGGTATGGCTACACCTTC,CATSDLGGYGYTF
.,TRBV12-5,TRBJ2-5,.,TGTGCTAGTGGTTTAGAAGAGACCCAGTACTTC,CASGLEETQYF
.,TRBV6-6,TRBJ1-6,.,TGTGCCAGCAGTTCCCGACGGGAGGGAGTATTTTCACCCCTCCACTTT,CASSSRREGVFSPLHF
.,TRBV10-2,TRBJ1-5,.,TGCGCCAGCAGTGTCGCAGTCCATCAGCCCCAGCATTTT,CASSVAVHQPQHF
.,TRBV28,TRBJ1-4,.,TGTGCCAGCAGTTTAGTCGGCGCGACTAATGAAAAACTGTTTTTT,CASSLVGATNEKLFF
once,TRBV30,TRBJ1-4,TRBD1,TGTGCCTGGAGAGGATTCGACAGGGGAGGTGAAAAACTGTTTTTT,CAWRGFDRGGEKLFF
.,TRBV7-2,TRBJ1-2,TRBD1,TGTGCCAGCAGCTTAGCGACAGGGTTCTATGGCTACACCTTC,CASSLATGFYGYTF
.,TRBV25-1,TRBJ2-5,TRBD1,TGTGCCAGCAGTGACCCTCGAGGGGGCGCAGAGACCCAGTACTTC,CASSDPRGGAETQYF
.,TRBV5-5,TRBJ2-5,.,TGTGCCAGCAGCTTGACCCAACAGGAAGAGACCCAGTACTTC,CASSLTQQEETQYF
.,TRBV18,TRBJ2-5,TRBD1,TGTGCCAGCTCACCGTCGACAGGGCCGAGGGAGACCCAGTACTTC,CASSPSTGPRETQYF
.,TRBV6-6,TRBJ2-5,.,TGTGCCAGCAGTCCCTTGGGGGCGCGAGGGGAGACCCAGTACTTC,CASSPLGARGETQYF
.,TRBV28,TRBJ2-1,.,TGTGCCAGCAGCAACGGACAGTTAGGCTCCTACAATGAGCAGTTCTTC,CASSNGQLGSYNEQFF
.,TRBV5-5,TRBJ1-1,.,TGTGCCAGCAGCCGACCCCCGTGGGACACTGAAGCTTTCTTT,CASSRPPWDTEAFF
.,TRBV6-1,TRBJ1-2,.,TGTGCCAGCAGTGAACAGGGCATTGGATGCACCTTC,CASSEQGIGCTF
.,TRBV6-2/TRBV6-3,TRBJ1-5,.,TGTGCCAGCAGTTACGGAGACAGCTATCAGCCCCAGCATTTT,CASSYGDSYQPQHF
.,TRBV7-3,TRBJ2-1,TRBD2,TGTGCCAGCAGCTTAACGGGTTCGGGGGGGGCGAATGAGCAGTTCTTC,CASSLTGSGGANEQFF
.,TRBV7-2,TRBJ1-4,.,TGTGCCAGCAGCTTAGCGGGATTTAATGAAAAACTGTTTTTT,CASSLAGFNEKLFF
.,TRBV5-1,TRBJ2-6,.,TGCGCCAGCAGCTTGAGGAGTCCTGGGGCCAACGTCCTGACTTTC,CASSLRSPGANVLTF
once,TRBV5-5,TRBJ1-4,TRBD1,TGTGCCAGCAACGGACAGGGGTTCTCAACTAATGAAAAACTGTTTTTT,CASNGQGFSTNEKLFF
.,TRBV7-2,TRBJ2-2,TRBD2,TGTGCCAGCAGCTCCGGACTAGCGGGGGGGGAGCGGGAGCTGTTTTTT,CASSSGLAGGERELFF
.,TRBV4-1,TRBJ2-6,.,TGCGCCAGCAGCCAAGATCGGCGAGTCTCTGGGGCCAACGTCCTGACTTTC,CASSQDRRVSGANVLTF
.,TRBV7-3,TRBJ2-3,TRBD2,TGTGCCAGCAGCTTAATGGGCGGGGGGACCACAGATACGCAGTATTTT,CASSLMGGGTTDTQYF
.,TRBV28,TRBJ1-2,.,TGTGCCAGCAGTTTAAGTGGAACCCGTGGCTACACCTTC,CASSLSGTRGYTF
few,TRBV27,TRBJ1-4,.,TGTGCCAGCAGTCCAGGAGTCTTCACTAATGAAAAACTGTTTTTT,CASSPGVFTNEKLFF
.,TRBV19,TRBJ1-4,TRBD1,TGTGCCAGTAGTATGGGGAGACAGGGGGCCTGGAATGGTGGTGAAAAACTGTTTTTT,CASSMGRQGAWNGGEKLFF
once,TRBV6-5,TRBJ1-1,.,TGTGCCAGCACCCCCCCCGGCCGTACTGAAGCTTTCTTT,CASTPPGRTEAFF
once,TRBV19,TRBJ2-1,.,TGTGCCAGTTCCAGACAGAGCTCCTACAATGAGCAGTTCTTC,CASSRQSSYNEQFF
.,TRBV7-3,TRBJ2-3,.,TGTGCCAGCAGCGCTACAGGGACAGATACGCAGTATTTT,CASSATGTDTQYF
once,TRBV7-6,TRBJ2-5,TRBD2,TGTGCCAGCAGCATTGGACTAGCCCAAGAGACCCAGTACTTC,CASSIGLAQETQYF
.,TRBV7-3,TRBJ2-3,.,TGTGCCAGCAGCTTAACGGGGGGCGGCCTCACAGATACGCAGTATTTT,CASSLTGGGLTDTQYF
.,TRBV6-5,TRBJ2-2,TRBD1,TGTGCCAGCAGACTTCGGACAGGGAGCCCCGGGGAGCTGTTTTTT,CASRLRTGSPGELFF
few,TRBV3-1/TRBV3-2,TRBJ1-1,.,TGTGCCAGCAGCCAAGGTCTCTGGGACACTGAAGCTTTCTTT,CASSQGLWDTEAFF
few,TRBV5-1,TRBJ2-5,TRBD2,TGCGCCAGCAGCTTGGTTCCGGGACTAGCGTCCGAGACCCAGTACTTC,CASSLVPGLASETQYF
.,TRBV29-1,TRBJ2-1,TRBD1,TGCAGCGTTGAAGCGGATCGCAGGGGGCTTTACAATGAGCAGTTCTTC,CSVEADRRGLYNEQFF
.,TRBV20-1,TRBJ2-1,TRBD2,TGCAGTGCTAGTAACGCGGGGGGTCACAATGAGCAGTTCTTC,CSASNAGGHNEQFF
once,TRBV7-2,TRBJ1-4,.,TGTGCCAGCAGCTTAGCGTTGATTCCAACTAATGAAAAACTGTTTTTT,CASSLALIPTNEKLFF
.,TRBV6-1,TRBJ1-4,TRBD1,TGTGCCAGCAGTGCACGGACAGGGGGCCCCTTTGCAACTAATGAAAAACTGTTTTTT,CASSARTGGPFATNEKLFF
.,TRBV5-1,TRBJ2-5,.,TGCGCCAGCAGCTCCACTAGTCAAGAGACCCAGTACTTC,CASSSTSQETQYF
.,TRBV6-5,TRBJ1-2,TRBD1,TGTGCCAGCAGTTTGTCCGGGACAGGGGTGCGAGGCTACACCTTC,CASSLSGTGVRGYTF
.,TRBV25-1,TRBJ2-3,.,TGTGCCAGCAGTTCGAACTCAGACGAGCAGTATTTT,CASSSNSDEQYF
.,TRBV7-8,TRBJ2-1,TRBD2,TGTGCCAGCAGCCCGTCCGGAGCGGGGGGACGCTCCTACAATGAGCAGTTCTTC,CASSPSGAGGRSYNEQFF
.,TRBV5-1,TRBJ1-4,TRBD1,TGCGCCAGCAGCCCAACAGGGGAAGGATATGAAAAACTGTTTTTT,CASSPTGEGYEKLFF
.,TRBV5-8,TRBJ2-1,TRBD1,TGTGCCAGCAGCCTTCGGACCGGGACAGGGGTCTTCAATGAGCAGTTCTTC,CASSLRTGTGVFNEQFF
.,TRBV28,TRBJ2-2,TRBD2,TGTGCCAGCAGCACGGGGGGGGTGGCCACCGGGGAGCTGTTTTTT,CASSTGGVATGELFF
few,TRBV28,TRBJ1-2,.,TGTGCCAGCAGTCTGATCCGGGACCACTACACCTTC,CASSLIRDHYTF
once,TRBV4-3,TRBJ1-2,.,TGCGCCAGCAGCCAACAGTTGCTAGGAGCTGGCTACACCTTC,CASSQQLLGAGYTF
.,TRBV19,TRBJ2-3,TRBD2,TGTGCCAGTACCAACCGACTAGCGGGGGGAAGAGATACGCAGTATTTT,CASTNRLAGGRDTQYF